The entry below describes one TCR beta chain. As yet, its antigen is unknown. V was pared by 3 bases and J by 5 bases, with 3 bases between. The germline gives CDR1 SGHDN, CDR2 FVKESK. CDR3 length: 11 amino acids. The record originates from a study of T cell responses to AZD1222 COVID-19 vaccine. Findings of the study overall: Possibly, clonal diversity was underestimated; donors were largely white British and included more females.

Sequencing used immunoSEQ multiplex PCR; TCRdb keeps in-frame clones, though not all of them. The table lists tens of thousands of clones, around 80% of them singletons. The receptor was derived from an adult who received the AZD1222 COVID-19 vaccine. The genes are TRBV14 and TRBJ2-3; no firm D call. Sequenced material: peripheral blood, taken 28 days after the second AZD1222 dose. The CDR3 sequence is CASSHLDTQYF. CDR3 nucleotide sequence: TGTGCCAGCAGCCATCTAGATACGCAGTATTTT.